This TCR beta chain was recorded in a study of blood T cells in healthy people across ages. Germline V gene data show CDR1 as SGHTA and CDR2 as FQGNSA. This CDR3 spans 15 amino acids. Between the trimmed V and J ends, which lost 2 bases and 1 base, there was a span of 10 bases. A second about 7 to 11 cycle PCR used barcoded and J-beta primers. TCRdb ran MiXCR on the 5' RACE reads and lists one entry per CDR3 protein. The table shows around 800,000 distinct CDR3 sequences, with approximately 59% occurring only once. The material sequenced was blood. The J gene is TRBJ2-3, the V gene TRBV7-2, with a tentative D call TRBD2 (6 bases). This TCR was recovered from a young man in good health. CDR3 amino acids: CASSLWASGTDTQYF. The CDR3 DNA reads TGTGCCAGCAGCTTATGGGCTAGCGGCACAGATACGCAGTATTTT.